This TCR beta chain appears in the sequencing data of a study of monozygotic twins with cystic fibrosis. The table came from immunoSEQ multiplex PCR; TCRdb's copy has only in-frame clones and leaves some out. The sample carries 39,000 or so clones, 80% to 95% recorded once. Trimming took 4 bases from V and 2 from J, leaving 6 bases between them. Germline V gives CDR1 SGHRS, CDR2 YFSETQ. The CDR3 extends over 12 amino acids. This sequence was found in a boy younger than 10 with cystic fibrosis. The chain joins TRBV5-1 to TRBJ1-2; the D gene is possibly TRBD1 (5 bases). The material sequenced was blood. The CDR3 reads CASSDSNYGYTF. CDR3 nucleotide sequence: TGCGCCAGCAGCGACAGCAACTATGGCTACACCTTC.